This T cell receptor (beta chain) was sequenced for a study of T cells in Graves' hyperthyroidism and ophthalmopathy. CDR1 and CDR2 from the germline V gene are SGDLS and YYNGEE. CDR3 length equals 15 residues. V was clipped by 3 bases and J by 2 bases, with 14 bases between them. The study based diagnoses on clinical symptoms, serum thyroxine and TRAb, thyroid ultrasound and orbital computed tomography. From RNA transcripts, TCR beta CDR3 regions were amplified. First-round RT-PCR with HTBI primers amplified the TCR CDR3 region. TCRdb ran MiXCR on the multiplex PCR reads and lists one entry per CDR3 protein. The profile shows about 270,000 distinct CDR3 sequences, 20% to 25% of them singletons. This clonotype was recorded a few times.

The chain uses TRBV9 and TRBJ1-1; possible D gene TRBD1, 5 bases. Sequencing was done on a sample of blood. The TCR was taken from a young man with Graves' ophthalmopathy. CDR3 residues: CASSALGTANTEAFF. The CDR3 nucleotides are TGTGCCAGCAGCGCGCTCGGGACGGCCAACACTGAAGCTTTCTTT.